This T cell receptor (beta chain) was captured by sequencing in a study of tumor and adjacent non-tumor tissue in lung cancer (dated by TCRdb to about 2018). For the study in its entirety: By cancer type, the cohort comprised 12 adenocarcinoma patients, a couple of squamous cell carcinoma patients and 1 small cell lung cancer patient. Ages among the roughly 15 patients ranged from about 30 to 85 years, there were roughly ten men and 5 women, and disease was at TNM stage I to III. Sequencing generated a total of approximately 130 million productive TCRbeta reads, averaging around 4.2 million reads per sample. The study compared bulk TCRbeta repertoires from lung tumor tissue and matched distant non-tumor lung tissue of over 13 lung cancer patients. Approximately 31 paired specimens, one tumor and one normal lung sample per patient, were profiled by TCRbeta CDR3 sequencing.

Of note for this clonotype: Its antigen is not yet known. A clone one base away is much larger, so this may be a read error.

General study outcomes and caveats: In normal lung, the top 100 clones accounted for a significantly larger cumulative share of the repertoire than in tumor tissue. TCR diversity was significantly higher in younger patients, and higher tumor TCR diversity was associated with shorter overall and disease-free survival. Peripheral blood was not sequenced, so blood TCRbeta repertoires were not examined in the lung cancer patients of the study. TCR diversity (inverse Simpson) was significantly higher in tumor than in normal lung tissue (roughly 390 vs 170, P = 0.0075, Mann-Whitney U test). The methods do not name the sequencing platform or mention unique molecular identifiers. Only around 14 patients were in the cohort, and the authors stated that larger samples and more detailed clinical data are needed.

The library came from multiplex PCR. The listed sequencing device is Illumina HiSeq 2500. TCRbeta libraries were constructed through three rounds of nested PCR with primers (Table S4) according to protocols modified from ARM-PCR. Before sequencing, PCR products of 200-500 bp were cut from the gel and purified using the QIAquick gel extraction kit. The authors processed their data as follows. Trimmomatic was used to clean the reads, FLASH was used to merge the reads into complete CDR3 sequences, and MiTCR was used to assign the reads to V(D)J germline segments. Clonal diversity was computed as the inverse Simpson's index with VDJtools. In-frame sequences lacking a premature stop codon were counted as productive reads. The raw public reads went through TCRdb reprocessing: fastp at Q25, MiXCR clone calling, in-frame beta chains kept. Entries that share a CDR3 protein sequence are merged under the most common genes and DNA. The V and J calls follow TCRdb's processing rather than the paper's. Counted in this sample were roughly 69,000 distinct CDR3 sequences; 76% of them appeared once. The ten most abundant clones make up under 55% of the sample.

Measured from the cysteine to the phenylalanine, the CDR3 is 13 residues long. Of all the DNA, just the CDR3 is kept, 39 bases in frame from base 1. Sequences KGHDR (CDR1) and SFDVKD (CDR2) are obtained from the germline V gene. RNA was extracted from bulk unsorted tissue and checked for quality with a NanoDrop ND-1000 and an Agilent 2100. Normal lung samples were distant non-tumor tissue taken more than 3 cm from the tumor edge. The donors were newly diagnosed lung cancer patients admitted for thoracic surgery in China from August to November 2014 who had not received prior chemotherapy. Anyone who had undergone radiotherapy or chemotherapy before, or who had another cancer at the same time, was left out of the study. Pieces of surgical tissue measuring about 1-2 cm3 were kept in RNAlater solution and held at -80 degrees C until needed.

Specimen: distant non-tumor lung tissue. This receptor was identified in a man in his sixties with non-small cell lung cancer. The receptor chain draws on TRBV24-1 and TRBJ2-4; the D segment could be TRBD2, given 6 matching bases. The nucleotides read TGTGCCACCAATGATGGGACTTTTCCCATTCAGTACTTC. The translation is CATNDGTFPIQYF.